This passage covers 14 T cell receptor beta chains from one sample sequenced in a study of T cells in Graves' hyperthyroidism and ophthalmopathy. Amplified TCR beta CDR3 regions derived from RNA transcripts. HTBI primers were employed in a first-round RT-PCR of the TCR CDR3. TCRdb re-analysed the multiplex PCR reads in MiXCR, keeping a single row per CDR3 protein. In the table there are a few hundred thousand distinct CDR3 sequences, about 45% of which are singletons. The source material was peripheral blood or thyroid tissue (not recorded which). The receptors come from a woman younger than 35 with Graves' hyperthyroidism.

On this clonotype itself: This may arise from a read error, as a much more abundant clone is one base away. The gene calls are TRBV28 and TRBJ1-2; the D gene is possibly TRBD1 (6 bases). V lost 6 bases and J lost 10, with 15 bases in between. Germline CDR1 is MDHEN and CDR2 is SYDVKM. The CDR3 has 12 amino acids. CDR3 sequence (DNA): TGTGCCAGCAGCGTTAACAGGGATGACTACACCTTC. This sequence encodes CASSVNRDDYTF.

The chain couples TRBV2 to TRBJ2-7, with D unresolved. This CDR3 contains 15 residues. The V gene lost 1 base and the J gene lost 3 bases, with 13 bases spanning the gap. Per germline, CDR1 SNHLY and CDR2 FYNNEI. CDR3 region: CASSEGLRPLYEQYF. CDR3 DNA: TGTGCCAGCAGTGAAGGACTTAGGCCACTCTACGAGCAGTACTTC.

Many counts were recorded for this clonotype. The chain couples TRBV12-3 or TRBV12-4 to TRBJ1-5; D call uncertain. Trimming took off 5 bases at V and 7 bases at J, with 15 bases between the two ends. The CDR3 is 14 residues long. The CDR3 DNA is TGTGCCAGCAGTCCATCGGAGAGCCCCCAGCCCCAGCATTTT. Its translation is CASSPSESPQPQHF.

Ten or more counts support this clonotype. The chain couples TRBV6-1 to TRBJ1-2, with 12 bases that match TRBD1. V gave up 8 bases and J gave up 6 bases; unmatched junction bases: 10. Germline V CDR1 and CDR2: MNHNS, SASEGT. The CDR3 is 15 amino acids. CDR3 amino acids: CASAGTGGAFNGYTF. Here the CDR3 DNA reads TGTGCCAGCGCAGGGACAGGGGGCGCGTTCAATGGCTACACCTTC.

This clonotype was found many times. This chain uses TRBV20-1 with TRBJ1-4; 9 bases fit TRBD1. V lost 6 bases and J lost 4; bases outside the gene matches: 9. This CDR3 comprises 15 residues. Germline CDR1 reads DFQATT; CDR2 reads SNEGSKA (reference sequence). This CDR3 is CSAPNAGQGNEKLFF. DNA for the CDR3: TGCAGTGCCCCAAATGCGGGACAGGGTAATGAAAAACTGTTTTTT.

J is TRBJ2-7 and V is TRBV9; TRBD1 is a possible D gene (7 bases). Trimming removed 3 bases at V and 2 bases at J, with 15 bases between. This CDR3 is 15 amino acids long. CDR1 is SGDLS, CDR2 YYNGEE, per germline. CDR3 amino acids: CASSETGRIPYEQYF. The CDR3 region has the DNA TGTGCCAGCAGCGAGACAGGGAGGATTCCCTACGAGCAGTACTTC.

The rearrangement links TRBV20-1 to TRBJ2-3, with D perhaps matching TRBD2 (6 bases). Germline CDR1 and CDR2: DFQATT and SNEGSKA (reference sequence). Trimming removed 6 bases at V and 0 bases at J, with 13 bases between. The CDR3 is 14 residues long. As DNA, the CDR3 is TGCAGTGCGCCCGGGGGATCTAGCACAGATACGCAGTATTTT. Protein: CSAPGGSSTDTQYF.

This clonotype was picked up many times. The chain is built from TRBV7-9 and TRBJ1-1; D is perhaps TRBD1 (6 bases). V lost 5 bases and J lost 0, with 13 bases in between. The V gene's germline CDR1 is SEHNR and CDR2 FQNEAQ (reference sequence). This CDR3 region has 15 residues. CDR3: CASSPGQNMNTEAFF. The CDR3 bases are TGTGCCAGCAGCCCCGGACAGAACATGAACACTGAAGCTTTCTTT. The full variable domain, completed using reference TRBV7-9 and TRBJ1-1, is DTGVSQNPRHKITKRGQNVTFRCDPISEHNRLYWYRQTLGQGPEFLTYFQNEAQLEKSRLLSDRFSAERPKGSFSTLEIQRTEQGDSAMYLCASSPGQNMNTEAFFGQGTRLTVV.

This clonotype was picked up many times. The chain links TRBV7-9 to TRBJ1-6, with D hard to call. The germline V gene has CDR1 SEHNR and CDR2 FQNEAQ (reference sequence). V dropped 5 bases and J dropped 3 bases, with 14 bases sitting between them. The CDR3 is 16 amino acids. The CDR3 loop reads CASSRTGRDYNSPLHF. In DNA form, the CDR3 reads TGTGCCAGCAGCCGAACTGGACGGGACTATAATTCACCCCTCCACTTT.

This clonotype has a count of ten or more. The CDR3 DNA reads as TGTGCCAGCAGTGAGGGTAGCACCTACGAGCAGTACTTC. Protein: CASSEGSTYEQYF. V is TRBV2 and J is TRBJ2-7; D uncertain. The CDR3 runs 13 residues. Between the trimmed V and J ends, which lost 3 bases and 2 bases, there was a span of 8 bases. Germline V gives CDR1 SNHLY, CDR2 FYNNEI.

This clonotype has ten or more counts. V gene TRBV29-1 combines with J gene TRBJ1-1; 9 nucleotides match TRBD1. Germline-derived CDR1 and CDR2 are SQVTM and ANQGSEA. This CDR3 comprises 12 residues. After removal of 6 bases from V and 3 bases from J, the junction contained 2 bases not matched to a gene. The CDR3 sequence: CSVWDRDTEAFF. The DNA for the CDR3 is TGCAGCGTCTGGGACAGGGACACTGAAGCTTTCTTT. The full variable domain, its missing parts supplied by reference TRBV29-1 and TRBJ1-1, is SAVISQKPSRDICQRGTSLTIQCQVDSQVTMMFWYRQQPGQSLTLIATANQGSEATYESGFVIDKFPISRPNLTFSTLTVSNMSPEDSSIYLCSVWDRDTEAFFGQGTRLTVV.

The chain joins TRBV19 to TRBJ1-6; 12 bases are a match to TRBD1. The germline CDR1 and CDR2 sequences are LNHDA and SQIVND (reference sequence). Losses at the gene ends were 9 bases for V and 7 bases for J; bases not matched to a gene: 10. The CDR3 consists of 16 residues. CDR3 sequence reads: CASTRGQGAWNSPLHF. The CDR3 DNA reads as TGTGCCAGCACCCGGGGACAGGGGGCCTGGAATTCACCCCTCCACTTT.

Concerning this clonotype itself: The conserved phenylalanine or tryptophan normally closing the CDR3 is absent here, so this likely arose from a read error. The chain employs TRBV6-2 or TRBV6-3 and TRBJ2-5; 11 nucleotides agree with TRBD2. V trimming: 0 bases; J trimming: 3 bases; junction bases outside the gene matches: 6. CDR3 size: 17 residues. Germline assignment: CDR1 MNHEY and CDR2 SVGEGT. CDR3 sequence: CASSYSGLAGSKETQYL. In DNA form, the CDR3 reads TGTGCCAGCAGTTACTCAGGACTAGCGGGCTCTAAAGAGACCCAGTACCTC.

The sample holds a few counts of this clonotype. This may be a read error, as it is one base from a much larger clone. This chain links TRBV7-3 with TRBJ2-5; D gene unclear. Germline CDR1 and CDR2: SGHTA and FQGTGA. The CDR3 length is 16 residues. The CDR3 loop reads CASSLVHTKRQEAQYF. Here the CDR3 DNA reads TGTGCCAGCAGCTTAGTTCACACCAAGAGGCAAGAGGCCCAGTACTTC.